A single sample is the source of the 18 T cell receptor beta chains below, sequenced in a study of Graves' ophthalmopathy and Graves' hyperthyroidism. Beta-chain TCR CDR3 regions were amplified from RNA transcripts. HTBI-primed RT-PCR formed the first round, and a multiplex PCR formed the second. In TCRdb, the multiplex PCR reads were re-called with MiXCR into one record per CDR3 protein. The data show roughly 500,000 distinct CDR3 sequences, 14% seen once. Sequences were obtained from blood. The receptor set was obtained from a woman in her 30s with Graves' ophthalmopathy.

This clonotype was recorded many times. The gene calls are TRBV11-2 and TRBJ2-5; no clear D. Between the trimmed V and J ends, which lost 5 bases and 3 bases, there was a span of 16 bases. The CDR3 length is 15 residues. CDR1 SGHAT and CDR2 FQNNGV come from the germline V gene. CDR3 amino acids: CASSPHSSFKETQYF. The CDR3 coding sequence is TGTGCCAGCAGCCCCCATTCGTCCTTCAAAGAGACCCAGTACTTC.

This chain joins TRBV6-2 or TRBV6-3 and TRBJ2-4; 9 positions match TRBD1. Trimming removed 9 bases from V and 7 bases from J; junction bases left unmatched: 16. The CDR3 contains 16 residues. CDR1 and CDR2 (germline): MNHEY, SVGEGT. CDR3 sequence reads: CASSLGFRTGANIQYF. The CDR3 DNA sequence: TGTGCCAGTAGTCTCGGCTTCAGGACAGGGGCGAACATTCAGTACTTC.

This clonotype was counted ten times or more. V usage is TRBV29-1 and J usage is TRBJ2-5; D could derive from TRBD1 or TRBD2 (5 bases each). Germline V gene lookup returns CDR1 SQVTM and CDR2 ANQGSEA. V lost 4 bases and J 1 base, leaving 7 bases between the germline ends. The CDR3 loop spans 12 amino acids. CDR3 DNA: TGCAGCGTTGTGGGGACCCAAGAGACCCAGTACTTC. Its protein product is CSVVGTQETQYF.

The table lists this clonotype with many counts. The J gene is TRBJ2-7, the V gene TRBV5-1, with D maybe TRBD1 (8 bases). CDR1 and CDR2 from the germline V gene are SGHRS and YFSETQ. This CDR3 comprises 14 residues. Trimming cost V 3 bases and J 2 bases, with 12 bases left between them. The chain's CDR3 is CASSWGGQAYEQYF. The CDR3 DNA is TGCGCCAGCAGCTGGGGGGGACAGGCCTACGAGCAGTACTTC.

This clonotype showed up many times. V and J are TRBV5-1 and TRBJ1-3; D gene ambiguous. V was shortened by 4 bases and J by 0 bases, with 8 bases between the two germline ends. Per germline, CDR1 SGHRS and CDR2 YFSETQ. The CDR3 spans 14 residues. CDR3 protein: CASSLDFSGNTIYF. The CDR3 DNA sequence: TGCGCCAGCAGCCTCGACTTCTCTGGAAACACCATATATTTT.

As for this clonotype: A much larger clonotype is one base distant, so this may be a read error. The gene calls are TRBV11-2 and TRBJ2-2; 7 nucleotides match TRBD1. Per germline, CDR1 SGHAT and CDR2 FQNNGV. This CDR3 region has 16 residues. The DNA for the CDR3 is TGTGCCAGCAGCCTCGAGACAGGGAAGTTTACCGGGGAGCTGTTGTTT. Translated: CASSLETGKFTGELLF.

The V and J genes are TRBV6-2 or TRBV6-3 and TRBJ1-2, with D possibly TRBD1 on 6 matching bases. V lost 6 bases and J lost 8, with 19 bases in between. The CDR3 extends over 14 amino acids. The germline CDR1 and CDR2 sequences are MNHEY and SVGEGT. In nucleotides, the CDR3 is TGTGCCAGCAGCAATACAGGGCCCCCAGGGGGCTACACCTTC. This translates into CASSNTGPPGGYTF.

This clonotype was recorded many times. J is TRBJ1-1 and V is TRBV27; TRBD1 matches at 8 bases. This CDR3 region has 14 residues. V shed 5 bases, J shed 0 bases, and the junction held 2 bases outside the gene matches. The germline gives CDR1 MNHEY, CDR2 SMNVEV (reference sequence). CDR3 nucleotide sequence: TGTGCCAGCAGTCAGGGGGCAGTGAACACTGAAGCTTTCTTT. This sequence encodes CASSQGAVNTEAFF.

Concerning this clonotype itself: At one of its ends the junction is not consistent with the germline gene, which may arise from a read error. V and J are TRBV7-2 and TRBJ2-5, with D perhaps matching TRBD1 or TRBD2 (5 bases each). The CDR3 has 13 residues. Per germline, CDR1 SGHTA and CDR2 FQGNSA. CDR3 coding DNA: TGTGCCAGCAGCTGGTCCGGGACGGAGACCAAGTACTTC. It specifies CASSWSGTETKYF.

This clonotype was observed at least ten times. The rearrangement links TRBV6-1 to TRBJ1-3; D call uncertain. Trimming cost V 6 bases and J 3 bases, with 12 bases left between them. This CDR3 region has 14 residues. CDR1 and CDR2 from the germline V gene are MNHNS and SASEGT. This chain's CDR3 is CASRKGGGGNTIYF. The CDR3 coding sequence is TGTGCCAGCAGAAAGGGTGGTGGTGGAAACACCATATATTTT.

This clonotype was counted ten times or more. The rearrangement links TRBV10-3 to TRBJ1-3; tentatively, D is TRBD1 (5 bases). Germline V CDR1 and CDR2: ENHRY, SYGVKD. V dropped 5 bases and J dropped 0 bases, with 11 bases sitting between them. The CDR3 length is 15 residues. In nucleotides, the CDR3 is TGTGCCATCAGTAGTTACAGGCCCTCTGGAAACACCATATATTTT. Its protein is CAISSYRPSGNTIYF.

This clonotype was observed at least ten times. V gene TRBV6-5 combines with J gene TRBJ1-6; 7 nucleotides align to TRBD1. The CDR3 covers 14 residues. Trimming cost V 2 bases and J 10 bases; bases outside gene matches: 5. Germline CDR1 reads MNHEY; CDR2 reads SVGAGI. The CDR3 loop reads CASSYDRETSPLHF. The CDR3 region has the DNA TGTGCCAGCAGTTACGACAGGGAGACATCACCCCTCCACTTT.

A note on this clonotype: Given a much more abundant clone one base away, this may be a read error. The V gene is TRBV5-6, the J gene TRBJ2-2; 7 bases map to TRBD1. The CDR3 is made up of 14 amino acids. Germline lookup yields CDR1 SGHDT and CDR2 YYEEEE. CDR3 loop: CASGLSYRGGELFF. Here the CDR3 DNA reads TGTGCCAGCGGCTTATCCTACAGGGGAGGGGAGCTGTTTTTT.

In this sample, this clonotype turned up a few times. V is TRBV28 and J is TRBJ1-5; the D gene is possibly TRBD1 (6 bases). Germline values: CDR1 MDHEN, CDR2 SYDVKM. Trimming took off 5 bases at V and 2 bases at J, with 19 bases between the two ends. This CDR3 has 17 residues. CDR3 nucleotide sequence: TGTGCCAGCAGTCCGAGTGGAGGGGGGCGCGGCAATCAGCCCCAGCATTTT. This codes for CASSPSGGGRGNQPQHF.

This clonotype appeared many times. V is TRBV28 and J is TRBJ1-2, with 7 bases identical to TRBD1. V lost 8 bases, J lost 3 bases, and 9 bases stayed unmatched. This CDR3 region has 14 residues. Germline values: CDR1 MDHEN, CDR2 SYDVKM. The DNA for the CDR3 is TGTGCCAGCGAGGGTAGTAGGGGGCACTATGGCTACACCTTC. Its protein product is CASEGSRGHYGYTF.

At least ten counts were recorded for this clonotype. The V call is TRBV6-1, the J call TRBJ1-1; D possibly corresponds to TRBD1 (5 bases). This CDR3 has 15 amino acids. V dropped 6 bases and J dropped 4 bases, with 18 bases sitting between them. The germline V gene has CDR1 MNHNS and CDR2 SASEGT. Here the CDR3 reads CASRESGTMATEAFF. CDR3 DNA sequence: TGTGCCAGCAGGGAGAGCGGGACCATGGCCACTGAAGCTTTCTTT.

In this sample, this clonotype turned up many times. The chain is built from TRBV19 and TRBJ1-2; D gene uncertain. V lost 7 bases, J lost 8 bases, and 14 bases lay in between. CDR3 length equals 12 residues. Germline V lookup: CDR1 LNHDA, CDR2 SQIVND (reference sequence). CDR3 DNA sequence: TGTGCCAGTACCTCACTCCCAGGAGGCTACACCTTC. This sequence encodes CASTSLPGGYTF.

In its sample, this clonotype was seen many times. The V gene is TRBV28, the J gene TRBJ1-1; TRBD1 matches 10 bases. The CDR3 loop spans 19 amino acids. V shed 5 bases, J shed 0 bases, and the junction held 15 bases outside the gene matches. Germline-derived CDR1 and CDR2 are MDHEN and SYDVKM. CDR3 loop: CASSIPLTGGIKVNTEAFF. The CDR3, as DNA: TGTGCCAGCAGTATCCCTCTGACAGGGGGCATAAAAGTGAACACTGAAGCTTTCTTT.